This T cell receptor (beta chain) was retrieved from a study of T cell responses to AZD1222 COVID-19 vaccine. Study context: Analyses pooled second doses at about 4 or about 12 weeks.

The assay was immunoSEQ multiplex PCR, and TCRdb's table has in-frame clones only and misses some. This table holds under 150,000 clones, about 93% found once. Concerning this clone: Antigen specificity is unknown.

Whole-study findings and limits: The donor cohort was predominantly white British with a female majority, and clonal diversity may have been underestimated. Increases in Spike-specific TCR breadth and depth were seen after two AZD1222 doses. Just a handful of AZD1222 recipients were seropositive at baseline.

Germline CDR1 MNHEY, CDR2 SVGEGT. The length of the CDR3 is 17 residues. After removal of 0 bases from V and 6 bases from J, the junction contained 8 bases not matched to a gene. The chain recombines TRBV6-2 or TRBV6-3 with TRBJ1-6; 7 bases are shared with TRBD1. The clonotype originates from an adult in good health. The sample was peripheral blood, taken on day 0 of AZD1222 vaccination. DNA of the CDR3: TGTGCCAGCAGTTACTCGAGAGGGACAGATATTAATTCACCCCTCCACTTT. Amino acids: CASSYSRGTDINSPLHF.